This T cell receptor (beta chain) is drawn from a study of blood T cell repertoires in COVID-19. Overall study context: Acute-phase and convalescent COVID-19 samples originated in the United States, Italy and Spain.

In the source study's methods: Estimation of nucleated cell counts was performed using reference gene primer amplification. TCRdb's copy holds only in-frame clones and misses some; the assay was immunoSEQ multiplex PCR. V and J calls and clone size are copied from that table; D and trimming were computed from the DNA. There are roughly 13,000 clones in the sample; approximately 88% occur only once, and around 5.9% lies in the top ten. Germline CDR1 SGHVS, CDR2 FQNEAQ. V was trimmed by 0 bases and J by 2 bases, leaving 5 bases between them. This CDR3 contains 14 residues. The genes are TRBV7-8 and TRBJ1-5; a weak D match, TRBD1 (5 bases). This clonotype was obtained from a human donor in a cohort sampled during active COVID-19. Material for sequencing was peripheral blood. In nucleotides, the CDR3 is TGTGCCAGCAGCTTAGCACAGGGCAATCAGCCCCAGCATTTT. It is translated as CASSLAQGNQPQHF.